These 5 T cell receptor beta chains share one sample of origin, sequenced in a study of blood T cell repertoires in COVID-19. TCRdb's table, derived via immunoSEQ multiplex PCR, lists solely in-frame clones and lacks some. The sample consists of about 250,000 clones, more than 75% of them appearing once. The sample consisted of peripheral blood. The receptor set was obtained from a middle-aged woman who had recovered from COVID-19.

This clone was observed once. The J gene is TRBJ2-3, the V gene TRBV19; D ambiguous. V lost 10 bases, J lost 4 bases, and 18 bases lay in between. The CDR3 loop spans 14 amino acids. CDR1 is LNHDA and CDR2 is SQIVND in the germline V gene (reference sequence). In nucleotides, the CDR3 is TGTGCCACCGCAGTACCGGAAAGCGCAGATACGCAGTATTTT. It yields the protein CATAVPESADTQYF.

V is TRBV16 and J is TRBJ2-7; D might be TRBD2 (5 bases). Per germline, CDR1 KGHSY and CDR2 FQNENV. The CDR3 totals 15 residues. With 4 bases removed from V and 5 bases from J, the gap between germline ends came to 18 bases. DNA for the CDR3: TGTGCCAGCAGCCCCGGCATCGCGGAGAGGGACGAGCAGTACGTC. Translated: CASSPGIAERDEQYV.

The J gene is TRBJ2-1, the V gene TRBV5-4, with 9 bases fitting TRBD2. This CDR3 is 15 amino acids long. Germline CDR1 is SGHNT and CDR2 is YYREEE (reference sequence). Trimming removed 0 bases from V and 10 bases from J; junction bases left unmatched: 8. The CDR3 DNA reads TGTGCCAGCAGCTTGGGCGGGGCTAGCGGGACCGAGCAGTTCTTC. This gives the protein CASSLGGASGTEQFF.

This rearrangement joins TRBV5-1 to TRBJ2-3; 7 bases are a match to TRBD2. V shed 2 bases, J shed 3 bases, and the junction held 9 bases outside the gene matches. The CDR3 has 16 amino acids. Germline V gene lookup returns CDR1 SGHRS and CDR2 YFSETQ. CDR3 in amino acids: CASSLLAGVATDTQYF. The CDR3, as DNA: TGCGCCAGCAGCTTACTCGCGGGAGTGGCTACAGATACGCAGTATTTT.

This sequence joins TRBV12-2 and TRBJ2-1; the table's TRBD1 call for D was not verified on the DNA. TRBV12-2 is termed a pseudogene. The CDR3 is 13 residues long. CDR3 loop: CASRFGPHNEQFF. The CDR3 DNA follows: TGTGCAAGTCGCTTTGGGCCACACAATGAGCAGTTCTTC.